Below are 20 T cell receptor beta chains sequenced from a single sample in a study of blood T cell repertoires in COVID-19. Assay used: immunoSEQ multiplex PCR; TCRdb lists only in-frame clones, some missing. Of around 400,000 clones detected, about 89% appear once; the ten largest clones hold 2.3%. Sequenced: peripheral blood. Receptor source: a woman aged 55-75 years with COVID-19, enrolled during active disease.

The chain couples TRBV19 to TRBJ2-7, with a tentative D call TRBD2 (6 bases). Germline CDR1 LNHDA, CDR2 SQIVND (reference sequence). The ends were cut back, 6 bases at V and 0 bases at J, with 18 bases in the middle. This CDR3 contains 16 residues. CDR3: CASSKKWGTYSYEQYF. The DNA for the CDR3 is TGTGCCAGTAGCAAAAAGTGGGGGACTTACTCCTACGAGCAGTACTTC.

V and J are TRBV6-5 and TRBJ1-5; D perhaps matches TRBD1 (5 bases). The CDR3 has 15 residues. Germline V gives CDR1 MNHEY, CDR2 SVGAGI. V shed 5 bases and J shed 0 bases, with 11 bases lying between them. CDR3 in amino acids: CASSRQPYSNQPQHF. CDR3 nucleotides: TGTGCCAGCAGTAGACAGCCCTATAGCAATCAGCCCCAGCATTTT.

This chain joins TRBV14 and TRBJ2-4; D possibly corresponds to TRBD1 (6 bases). The CDR3 has 14 residues. The germline gives CDR1 SGHDN, CDR2 FVKESK. Trimming took off 2 bases at V and 6 bases at J, with 11 bases between the two ends. In nucleotides, the CDR3 is TGTGCCAGCAGCCAACAGCAGGGGAGAAACATTCAGTACTTC. Residues: CASSQQQGRNIQYF.

The V call is TRBV5-1, the J call TRBJ2-5; D might be TRBD2 (5 bases). Germline V gene data show CDR1 as SGHRS and CDR2 as YFSETQ. The CDR3 spans 16 residues. V was shortened by 0 bases and J by 2 bases, with 14 bases between the two germline ends. CDR3 DNA: TGCGCCAGCAGCTTGGGAATCCGGACTGTGCAAGAGACCCAGTACTTC. Its protein product is CASSLGIRTVQETQYF.

The chain uses TRBV25-1 and TRBJ1-1, with TRBD1 matching 7 bases. Looked up from germline, CDR1 is MGHDK and CDR2 is SYGVNS. The CDR3 has 15 amino acids. With V trimmed by 0 bases and J by 0 bases, 1 base remained unmatched. As DNA, the CDR3 is TGTGCCAGCAGTGAATATGGGACAGTGAACACTGAAGCTTTCTTT. Amino acid sequence: CASSEYGTVNTEAFF.

The V gene is TRBV18, the J gene TRBJ1-5, with a possible D match to TRBD1 (5 bases). V dropped 10 bases and J dropped 7 bases, with 17 bases sitting between them. Looked up from germline, CDR1 is KGHSH and CDR2 is LQKENI. This CDR3 comprises 13 residues. In nucleotides, the CDR3 is TGTGCCACCGCCCGGGACTGGGGACAGCCCCAGCATTTT. Translation: CATARDWGQPQHF. Supplemented by reference TRBV18 and TRBJ1-5, the full variable domain reads NAGVMQNPRHLVRRRGQEARLRCSPMKGHSHVYWYRQLPEEGLKFMVYLQKENIIDESGMPKERFSAEFPKEGPSILRIQQVVRGDSAAYFCATARDWGQPQHFGDGTRLSIL.

The chain carries TRBV5-4 and TRBJ2-7; 10 nucleotides line up with TRBD1. The CDR3 runs to 15 residues. With 7 bases clipped from V and 4 bases from J, the junction kept 11 bases outside the gene matches. Looked up from germline, CDR1 is SGHNT and CDR2 is YYREEE (reference sequence). The CDR3: CASSPGRDRGYEQYF. The DNA for the CDR3 is TGTGCCAGCTCCCCCGGTAGGGACAGGGGTTACGAGCAGTACTTC.

The chain uses TRBV2 and TRBJ1-6; D is ambiguous. Trimming pared 6 bases from V and 9 bases from J, leaving 12 bases between. The CDR3 spans 13 residues. Germline CDR1 and CDR2: SNHLY and FYNNEI. CDR3 DNA: TGTGCCAGCAGGGGCTCCGGCTCTTCACCCCTCCACTTT. Its translation is CASRGSGSSPLHF.

The chain joins TRBV7-6 to TRBJ2-2; TRBD2 aligns across 10 bases. In germline, CDR1 is SGHVS, CDR2 FNYEAQ. V was clipped by 10 bases and J by 1 base; unmatched bases: 3. This CDR3 comprises 14 residues. The CDR3 bases are TGTGCCATTATAGCGGGGGGGAACACCGGGGAGCTGTTTTTT. Translated, it gives CAIIAGGNTGELFF.

Here the CDR3 reads CASSQSGTVRSGNTIYF. The CDR3, as DNA: TGCGCCAGCAGTCAATCAGGAACAGTCCGCTCTGGAAACACCATATATTTT. The chain couples TRBV23-1 to TRBJ1-3; D is unresolved. TRBV23-1 qualifies as an ORF whose function is uncertain. The V end lost 0 bases, the J end lost 0 bases, and 12 bases lay between the germline ends. The length of the CDR3 is 17 residues.

The gene calls are TRBV7-3 and TRBJ1-1; TRBD1 agrees at 8 bases. Per germline, CDR1 SGHTA and CDR2 FQGTGA. CDR3 length: 15 residues. Trimming cost V 3 bases and J 4 bases; bases outside gene matches: 7. DNA for the CDR3: TGTGCCAGCAGCTTCTTAGGACAGGGTAGCACTGAAGCTTTCTTT. This gives the protein CASSFLGQGSTEAFF.

V and J are TRBV30 and TRBJ2-2; weak D call: TRBD2 (6 bases). Germline V gene data show CDR1 as GTSNPN and CDR2 as SVGIG (reference sequence). CDR3 size: 15 residues. Between the trimmed V and J ends, which lost 4 bases and 4 bases, there was a span of 16 bases. For the CDR3, the DNA is TGTGCCTGGAAACTGGTGGGAGGTCCCACCGGGGAGCTGTTTTTT. It encodes CAWKLVGGPTGELFF.

This rearrangement joins TRBV5-1 to TRBJ2-3; 8 bases are shared with TRBD2. This CDR3 has 16 amino acids. CDR1 SGHRS and CDR2 YFSETQ come from the germline V gene. The J segment lost 0 bases and the V segment lost 1 base, leaving 4 bases of the junction unmatched. The CDR3 loop reads CASSLPGGPSTDTQYF. In DNA form, the CDR3 reads TGCGCCAGCAGCTTGCCGGGGGGGCCGAGCACAGATACGCAGTATTTT.

This sequence joins TRBV5-1 and TRBJ1-2; 9 nucleotides line up with TRBD1. Germline V gives CDR1 SGHRS, CDR2 YFSETQ. V was pared by 4 bases and J by 6 bases, with 4 bases of the junction left unmatched. The CDR3 is 13 amino acids. The chain's CDR3 is CASSAGQGDGYTF. The CDR3 nucleotides read TGCGCCAGCAGCGCGGGACAGGGAGATGGCTACACCTTC.

The chain uses TRBV25-1 and TRBJ1-2, with D uncertain. This CDR3 is 14 amino acids long. Deletions cut 5 bases from V and 6 bases from J, with 16 bases between. Germline assignment: CDR1 MGHDK and CDR2 SYGVNS. The CDR3 here is CASSWPGSSDGYTF. The CDR3 coding sequence is TGTGCCAGCAGTTGGCCCGGGAGCAGCGATGGCTACACCTTC.

This chain connects TRBV5-1 to TRBJ2-7; 9 bases agree with TRBD1. With V trimmed by 0 bases and J by 2 bases, 3 bases remained unmatched. The V gene's germline CDR1 is SGHRS and CDR2 YFSETQ. The CDR3 extends over 15 amino acids. This CDR3 is CASSLGGQGPYEQYF. CDR3 DNA sequence: TGCGCCAGCAGCTTGGGGGGACAGGGACCCTACGAGCAGTACTTC. The entire variable domain, with the rest obtained from reference TRBV5-1 and TRBJ2-7, is as follows: KAGVTQTPRYLIKTRGQQVTLSCSPISGHRSVSWYQQTPGQGLQFLFEYFSETQRNKGNFPGRFSGRQFSNSRSEMNVSTLELGDSALYLCASSLGGQGPYEQYFGPGTRLTVT.

The chain uses TRBV12-3 or TRBV12-4 and TRBJ1-2; D uncertain. CDR3 length equals 12 residues. Trimming left V 7 bases short and J 8 bases short, with 14 bases between. The CDR3 DNA sequence: TGTGCCAGCACCCATCGGGGTTGGGGCTACACCTTC. Its protein is CASTHRGWGYTF.

The chain recombines TRBV7-2 with TRBJ2-1; 16 positions agree with TRBD2. After removal of 5 bases from V and 10 bases from J, the junction contained 2 bases not matched to a gene. Germline V gene data show CDR1 as SGHTA and CDR2 as FQGNSA. The CDR3 sequence is 14 residues long. The CDR3: CASSLGLAGGEQFF. DNA for the CDR3: TGTGCCAGCAGCCTGGGACTAGCGGGGGGGGAGCAGTTCTTC.

The V call is TRBV3-1 (or the pseudogene TRBV3-2), the J call TRBJ2-3; 11 nucleotides align to TRBD2. J was trimmed by 2 bases and V by 1 base; bases with no gene match: 8. Looked up from germline, CDR1 is LGHDT and CDR2 is YNNKEL (reference sequence). The CDR3 loop spans 18 amino acids. CDR3 protein: CASSQAPLAGGPTDTQYF. The CDR3 bases are TGTGCCAGCAGCCAAGCCCCGTTAGCGGGGGGGCCCACAGATACGCAGTATTTT.

This rearrangement joins TRBV18 to TRBJ1-1, with D perhaps TRBD1 (5 bases). The CDR3 extends over 14 amino acids. The V gene's germline CDR1 is KGHSH and CDR2 LQKENI. V lost 4 bases, J lost 1 base, and 10 bases lay in between. CDR3 nucleotides: TGTGCCAGCTCACAACAAACAGGGAACACTGAAGCTTTCTTT. Its translation is CASSQQTGNTEAFF.